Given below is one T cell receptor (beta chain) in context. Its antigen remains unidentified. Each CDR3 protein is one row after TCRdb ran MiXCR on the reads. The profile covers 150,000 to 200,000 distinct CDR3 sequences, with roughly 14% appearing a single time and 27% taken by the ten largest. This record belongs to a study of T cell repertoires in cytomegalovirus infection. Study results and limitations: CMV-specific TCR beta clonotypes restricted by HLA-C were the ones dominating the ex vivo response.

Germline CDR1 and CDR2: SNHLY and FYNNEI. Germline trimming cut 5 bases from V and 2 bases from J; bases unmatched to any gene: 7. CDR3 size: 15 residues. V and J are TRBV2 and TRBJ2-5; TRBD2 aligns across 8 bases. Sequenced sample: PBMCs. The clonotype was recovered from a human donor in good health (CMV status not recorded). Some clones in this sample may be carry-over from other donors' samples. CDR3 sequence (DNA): TGTGCCAGCAGTTCACTAGCGGCCCTACAAGAGACCCAGTACTTC. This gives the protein CASSSLAALQETQYF.